The rows below give T cell receptor beta chains drawn from one sample of a study of cytomegalovirus exposure and HLA in healthy donors. Measured with immunoSEQ multiplex PCR; TCRdb has only the in-frame clones, and not every one. The sample has some 91,000 clones, about 75% seen once; the top ten hold over 6%. The source material was PBMCs. The receptors were sampled from a man aged 35 to 55 in good health and CMV-seropositive. The CDR3 runs from the conserved cysteine through the conserved F or W. The D gene is left open where the match is weak. Clone size is stated in some rows and not others, as once, few, many or a class when expanded.

CDR3aa,CDR3nt,v_gene,abundance,j_gene,d_gene
CASGLVQREGAFF,TGTGCTAGTGGTTTGGTACAGCGGGAGGGAGCTTTCTTT,TRBV12-5,NA,TRBJ1-1,NA
CASSGQAVNTEAFF,TGTGCCAGCAGTGGACAGGCCGTAAACACTGAAGCTTTCTTT,TRBV2,NA,TRBJ1-1,NA
CASTDRQARRYNEQFF,TGTGCCAGTACAGATCGACAGGCCCGGAGGTACAATGAGCAGTTCTTC,TRBV6-8,NA,TRBJ2-1,NA
CASSLVGGVLGNTIYF,TGTGCCAGCAGCTTGGTTGGAGGGGTTCTCGGAAACACCATATATTTT,TRBV5-6,NA,TRBJ1-3,NA
CASSGSDSISYEQYF,TGTGCCAGCAGCGGATCGGACTCAATATCCTACGAGCAGTACTTC,TRBV9,NA,TRBJ2-7,NA
CASSRVYEQYF,TGTGCCAGCAGCCGAGTCTACGAGCAGTACTTC,TRBV7-8,NA,TRBJ2-7,NA
CASSPRDRENTGELFF,TGTGCCAGCTCACCCCGGGACAGGGAGAACACCGGGGAGCTGTTTTTT,TRBV18,NA,TRBJ2-2,TRBD1
CSVGEREPPEQYF,TGCAGCGTTGGCGAGCGGGAGCCGCCCGAGCAGTACTTC,TRBV29-1,NA,TRBJ2-7,TRBD2
CASSARLAGARFYF,TGTGCCAGCAGTGCCAGACTAGCGGGGGCCCGATTTTATTTT,TRBV6-4,NA,TRBJ2-3,TRBD2
CASSQDRVVTEAFF,TGTGCCAGCAGTCAAGACAGGGTTGTGACTGAAGCTTTCTTT,TRBV27,NA,TRBJ1-1,TRBD1
CASSLGGGFSPLHF,TGCGCCAGCAGCCTGGGAGGAGGATTCTCACCCCTCCACTTT,TRBV5-1,NA,TRBJ1-6,NA
CSVFGESTDTQYF,TGCAGCGTTTTCGGAGAAAGCACAGATACGCAGTATTTT,TRBV29-1,NA,TRBJ2-3,NA
CASSLSVSSTYEQYF,TGTGCCAGCAGCTTATCAGTCAGTTCCACCTACGAGCAGTACTTC,TRBV7-8,NA,TRBJ2-7,NA
CASSIGGTGMTYEQYF,TGTGCCAGTAGTATAGGTGGGACAGGGATGACCTACGAGCAGTACTTC,TRBV19,NA,TRBJ2-7,TRBD1
CASRYQDSSNQPQHF,TGTGCCAGCAGATACCAGGACAGTAGCAATCAGCCCCAGCATTTT,TRBV2,NA,TRBJ1-5,NA
CASSESFGGGETQYF,TGTGCCAGCAGTGAATCTTTTGGGGGGGGAGAGACCCAGTACTTC,TRBV25-1,NA,TRBJ2-5,TRBD2
CASSLGQGSGELFF,TGTGCCAGCAGCCTCGGACAGGGATCCGGGGAGCTGTTTTTT,TRBV7-2,NA,TRBJ2-2,TRBD1
CASSVDSYGYTF,TGTGCCAGCAGCGTCGACAGCTATGGCTACACCTTC,TRBV7-8,NA,TRBJ1-2,NA
CSVEVGGAPYEQYF,TGCAGCGTTGAAGTCGGGGGGGCCCCATACGAGCAGTACTTC,TRBV29-1,NA,TRBJ2-7,TRBD2
CASSPGNTGELFF,TGTGCCAGCAGCCCGGGGAACACCGGGGAGCTGTTTTTT,TRBV7-2,few,TRBJ2-2,NA
CATRTGTNSPLHF,TGTGCCACCCGAACAGGGACGAATTCACCCCTCCACTTT,TRBV19,NA,TRBJ1-6,NA
CASMRGQGPLGSYEQYF,TGTGCCAGCATGAGGGGACAGGGACCTTTGGGGTCCTACGAGCAGTACTTC,TRBV27,NA,TRBJ2-7,TRBD1
CASSTRLAGAGYEQYF,TGTGCCAGCAGCACCAGACTAGCGGGAGCTGGATACGAGCAGTACTTC,TRBV5-4,NA,TRBJ2-7,TRBD2
CASSYSGTGEKTQYF,TGTGCCAGCAGTTACTCAGGGACAGGGGAAAAGACCCAGTACTTC,TRBV6-5,NA,TRBJ2-5,TRBD1
CASSLQGDSNEQYF,TGCGCCAGCAGCTTACAGGGGGATAGCAACGAGCAGTACTTC,TRBV5-1,NA,TRBJ2-7,TRBD1
CASSPGTSPNEQFF,TGTGCCAGCAGCCCCGGGACTAGCCCTAATGAGCAGTTCTTC,TRBV28,NA,TRBJ2-1,TRBD2
CVSRPGQGHDEQYF,TGTGTCAGCAGACCCGGACAGGGACATGACGAGCAGTACTTC,TRBV6-5,NA,TRBJ2-7,TRBD1
CASSSGQGLSPLHF,TGTGCCAGCAGCTCAGGACAGGGGCTTTCACCCCTCCACTTT,TRBV5-8,NA,TRBJ1-6,TRBD1
CASSPTGFGQPQHF,TGTGCCAGCAGCCCGACAGGGTTTGGACAGCCCCAGCATTTT,TRBV7-6,NA,TRBJ1-5,TRBD1
CASSFDRVGEQFF,TGTGCCAGCAGTTTCGACAGGGTCGGTGAGCAGTTCTTC,TRBV6-1,NA,TRBJ2-1,TRBD1
CASSIRGRSSGNTIYF,TGTGCCAGTAGTATAAGGGGCCGTAGCTCTGGAAACACCATATATTTT,TRBV19,NA,TRBJ1-3,NA
CASRRQDRPTEAFF,TGTGCCAGCAGAAGACAGGATCGTCCCACTGAAGCTTTCTTT,TRBV6-5,once,TRBJ1-1,NA
CASSLGTRGRGTIKDYGYTF,TGTGCCAGCAGCTTGGGCACCAGGGGGCGCGGGACCATAAAGGACTATGGCTACACCTTC,TRBV7-8,NA,TRBJ1-2,TRBD1
CASSQEQGKSQPQHF,TGCGCCAGCAGCCAAGAGCAGGGGAAGAGTCAGCCCCAGCATTTT,TRBV4-1,NA,TRBJ1-5,NA
CASSPGLAGGPYNEQFF,TGCGCCAGCAGCCCGGGACTAGCGGGGGGACCATACAATGAGCAGTTCTTC,TRBV4-1,NA,TRBJ2-1,TRBD2
CASSDGGGYNEQFF,TGTGCCAGCAGTGATGGGGGAGGGTACAATGAGCAGTTCTTC,TRBV6-4,NA,TRBJ2-1,TRBD2
CASSRVGASGYNEQFF,TGTGCCAGCAGCCGGGTCGGGGCTAGCGGATACAATGAGCAGTTCTTC,TRBV11-3,NA,TRBJ2-1,TRBD2
CASSRGVGAAMNTEAFF,TGTGCCAGCAGCCGTGGAGTGGGGGCCGCTATGAACACTGAAGCTTTCTTT,TRBV28,NA,TRBJ1-1,NA
CASSADRDINSPLHF,TGTGCCAGCAGTGCCGACCGGGACATTAATTCACCCCTCCACTTT,TRBV6-9,NA,TRBJ1-6,NA
CASSDPGTGLPGELFF,TGTGCCAGCAGTGATCCCGGGACAGGGCTTCCCGGGGAGCTGTTTTTT,TRBV6-1,NA,TRBJ2-2,TRBD1
CASSLPDRAYEQYF,TGTGCCAGCAGCTTGCCAGACAGGGCCTACGAGCAGTACTTC,TRBV5-5,NA,TRBJ2-7,TRBD1
CASLSGGAGDTQYF,TGTGCCAGTCTCAGCGGGGGGGCAGGGGATACGCAGTATTTT,TRBV5-4,NA,TRBJ2-3,TRBD2
CASSSFWGGQETQYF,TGTGCCAGCAGTTCCTTCTGGGGGGGTCAAGAGACCCAGTACTTC,TRBV28,NA,TRBJ2-5,TRBD2
CASTRYNEQFF,TGTGCCAGCACCCGCTACAATGAGCAGTTCTTC,TRBV6-5,few,TRBJ2-1,NA
CASSLSSEQYF,TGTGCCAGCAGTTTGAGTTCCGAGCAGTACTTC,TRBV28,NA,TRBJ2-7,NA